These 7 T cell receptor beta chains were all obtained from the same sample, sequenced in a study of vaccination effects on CD4 cells after COVID-19 (dated by TCRdb to 2021 to 2024). Their antigens remain unidentified. The library was built by means of the immunoSEQ multiplex PCR assay. TCRdb's version of the immuneACCESS table is confined to in-frame rearrangements and falls short of the full clone set. An unresolved V gene accounts for under half of the shortfall where checked; the remainder is of unknown origin. The sample profile shows about 79,000 clones; roughly 72% of them were found once. The ten largest clonotypes hold roughly 1.7% of the sample. To identify antigen-specific CD4+ T cell clonotypes by their expansion, the ViraFEST assay first stimulated PBMC with viral peptide pools and then applied TCR sequencing. After less than eleven days of culture, CD4+ T cells were isolated with the EasySep CD4+ T cell isolation kit.

The material was CD4+ T cells from PBMCs cultured with HCoV-229E spike peptides, obtained before COVID-19 vaccination. Per the publication, the cell subset or site label means: HCoV-229E spike overlapping peptide pool stimulation. These TCRs come from a human donor who received a COVID-19 vaccine.

The chain couples TRBV6-5 to TRBJ1-2; no definite D call. The germline V gene has CDR1 MNHEY and CDR2 SVGAGI. The V end lost 7 bases, the J end lost 4 bases, and 16 bases lay between the germline ends. This CDR3 has 14 residues. The CDR3 protein is CASTLHAGPYGYTF. For the CDR3, the DNA is TGTGCCAGCACCCTCCATGCAGGACCCTATGGCTACACCTTC.

The chain uses TRBV27 and TRBJ2-5; 12 bases agree with TRBD2. V lost 6 bases to trimming and J lost 2 bases; unmatched junction nucleotides: 4. In germline, CDR1 is MNHEY, CDR2 SMNVEV (reference sequence). The CDR3 extends over 15 amino acids. CDR3 residues: CASSYLAGGQETQYF. As DNA, the CDR3 is TGTGCCAGCAGCTATCTAGCGGGGGGGCAAGAGACCCAGTACTTC.

V and J are TRBV18 and TRBJ2-1, with D perhaps matching TRBD1 (6 bases). The length of the CDR3 is 13 residues. The V and J ends lost 4 bases and 5 bases respectively, with 9 bases between them. Looked up from germline, CDR1 is KGHSH and CDR2 is LQKENI. This chain's CDR3 is CASSLGQNNEQFF. CDR3 coding DNA: TGTGCCAGCTCACTAGGACAGAACAATGAGCAGTTCTTC.

The rearrangement links TRBV10-3 to TRBJ1-5; a weak D match, TRBD1 (6 bases). The CDR3 is made up of 14 amino acids. Per the germline V gene, CDR1 is ENHRY and CDR2 is SYGVKD. Trimming took 7 bases from V and 4 from J, leaving 14 bases between them. The CDR3 nucleotides read TGTGCCATCATGGGGGCGGGTCCGAATCAGCCCCAGCATTTT. Translation gives CAIMGAGPNQPQHF.

A remark on this clone: This same CDR3 is encoded by further DNA sequences in the sample. The V gene is TRBV18, the J gene TRBJ1-3, with D hard to call. The CDR3 sequence is 13 residues long. CDR1 and CDR2 from the germline V gene are KGHSH and LQKENI. V lost 3 bases to trimming and J lost 2 bases, with 5 bases between them. As DNA, the CDR3 is TGTGCCAGCTCACCCCAAGCTGGAAACACCATATATTTT. Its translation: CASSPQAGNTIYF. Based on the CDR3 plus reference TRBV18 and TRBJ1-3, the full variable domain is NAGVMQNPRHLVRRRGQEARLRCSPMKGHSHVYWYRQLPEEGLKFMVYLQKENIIDESGMPKERFSAEFPKEGPSILRIQQVVRGDSAAYFCASSPQAGNTIYFGEGSWLTVV.

This sequence joins TRBV19 and TRBJ2-7; 11 bases agree with TRBD1. The CDR3 is 13 residues long. In germline, CDR1 is LNHDA, CDR2 SQIVND (reference sequence). V trimming: 6 bases; J trimming: 5 bases; junction bases outside the gene matches: 3. The CDR3 spells CASSRDRGDEQYV. For the CDR3, the DNA is TGTGCCAGTAGCCGGGACAGGGGGGACGAGCAGTACGTC.

The chain carries TRBV4-3 and TRBJ2-2; D might be TRBD1 or TRBD2, each matching 5 bases. The CDR3 loop spans 16 amino acids. V lost 5 bases and J lost 4, with 17 bases in between. Per germline, CDR1 LGHNA and CDR2 YSLEER. The CDR3 is CASSYSMAGATGELFF. The CDR3 DNA sequence: TGCGCCAGCAGCTATTCCATGGCCGGGGCCACCGGGGAGCTGTTTTTT.